This paragraph reports one T cell receptor beta chain. The antigen remains undetermined. The data were obtained in a study of cytomegalovirus exposure and HLA in healthy donors. Notes on the study in general: The authors enumerated 150 to 200 TCR beta chains as linked to cytomegalovirus. In the analysis, some V segments, TRBV6-2 and TRBV6-3 included, were excluded as indistinguishable. Most TCR sequences were uncommon, yet certain public TCRs appeared in many donors.

At collection, donors were nominally healthy, but unrecorded immune exposures were probable. Germline V gene sequence: CDR1 LNHDA, CDR2 SQIVND (reference sequence). V lost 9 bases to trimming and J lost 2 bases, with 12 bases between them. The CDR3 has 13 residues. 60 Vbeta and 13 Jbeta primers were used in PCR. Repertoires were generated with immunoSEQ multiplex PCR, while TCRdb's copy carries only in-frame clones and drops some. Counted here are hundreds of thousands of clones, approximately 82% occurring once; the ten biggest clones make up roughly 0.58%. The sample was PBMCs. V is TRBV19 and J is TRBJ2-3; D not resolved. The TCR was taken from a woman aged 40-49 years in good health and CMV-seronegative. The CDR3 nucleotides read TGTGCCAGCACCCCCGAGGCCACAGATACGCAGTATTTT. The encoded protein is CASTPEATDTQYF. The whole variable domain, filled in from reference TRBV19 and TRBJ2-3, reads DGGITQSPKYLFRKEGQNVTLSCEQNLNHDAMYWYRQDPGQGLRLIYYSQIVNDFQKGDIAEGYSVSREKKESFPLTVTSAQKNPTAFYLCASTPEATDTQYFGPGTRLTVL.